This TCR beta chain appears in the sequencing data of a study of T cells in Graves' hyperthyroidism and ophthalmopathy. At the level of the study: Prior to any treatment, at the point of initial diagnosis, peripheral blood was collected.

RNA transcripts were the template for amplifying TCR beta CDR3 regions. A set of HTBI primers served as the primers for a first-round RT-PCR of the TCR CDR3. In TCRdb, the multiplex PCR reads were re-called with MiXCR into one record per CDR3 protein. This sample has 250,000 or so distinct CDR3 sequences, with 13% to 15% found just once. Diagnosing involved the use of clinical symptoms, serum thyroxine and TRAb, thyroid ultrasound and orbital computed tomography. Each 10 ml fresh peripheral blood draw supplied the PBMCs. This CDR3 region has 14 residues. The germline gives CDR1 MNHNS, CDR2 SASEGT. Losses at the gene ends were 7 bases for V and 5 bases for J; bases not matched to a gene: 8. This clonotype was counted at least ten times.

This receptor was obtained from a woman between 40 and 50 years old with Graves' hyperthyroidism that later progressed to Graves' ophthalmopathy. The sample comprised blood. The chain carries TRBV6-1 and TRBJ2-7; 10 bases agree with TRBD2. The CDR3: CASNPSGSGNEQYF. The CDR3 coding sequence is TGTGCCAGCAATCCTAGCGGGAGCGGAAACGAGCAGTACTTC.